This passage covers 25 T cell receptor beta chains from one sample sequenced in a study of CD8 T cells in ankylosing spondylitis. TCRdb processed the 5' RACE reads anew with MiXCR; each CDR3 protein has one entry. Of nearly 250,000 distinct CDR3 sequences listed, 30% to 35% are singletons. Sequenced input: blood, either unsorted or a sorted T cell fraction (not recorded which). These receptors all come from a male donor with ankylosing spondylitis or in good health (not recorded which).

The chain uses TRBV20-1 and TRBJ2-1; possibly TRBD2 for D (6 bases). This CDR3 comprises 13 residues. Germline loops: CDR1 DFQATT, CDR2 SNEGSKA (reference sequence). V lost 6 bases and J 0 bases, leaving 9 bases between the germline ends. Here the CDR3 reads CSADGSSYNEQFF. The CDR3 nucleotides read TGCAGTGCCGACGGGAGCTCCTACAATGAGCAGTTCTTC.

The chain recombines TRBV12-3 or TRBV12-4 with TRBJ1-5; D is undetermined. V lost 3 bases and J 11 bases, leaving 11 bases between the germline ends. This CDR3 spans 12 amino acids. The CDR3 bases are TGTGCCAGCAGTTTTGGAGCGTCTACCCAGCATTTT. Amino acids: CASSFGASTQHF.

V is TRBV20-1 and J is TRBJ2-7; D gene uncertain. V was cut by 4 bases and J by 2 bases, with 15 bases left in between. Looked up from germline, CDR1 is DFQATT and CDR2 is SNEGSKA (reference sequence). The length of the CDR3 is 14 residues. CDR3 residues: CSATDRTRPYEQYF. The CDR3, as DNA: TGCAGTGCTACCGATCGAACTCGCCCCTACGAGCAGTACTTC.

This clonotype has more than one count but fewer than ten. This chain uses TRBV6-5 with TRBJ2-7; D is perhaps TRBD1 (6 bases). The V end was cut by 2 bases, the J end by 2 bases, with 19 bases between. Germline V CDR1 and CDR2: MNHEY, SVGAGI. The CDR3 sequence is 17 residues long. Here the CDR3 DNA reads TGTGCCAGCAGTTACGCCCCACCGGGACACCCGGCCTACGAGCAGTACTTC. Translated, it gives CASSYAPPGHPAYEQYF.

Only a few counts were recorded for this clonotype. The CDR3 here is CASSQTAWVTRQPQHF. In DNA, the CDR3 is TGTGCCAGCAGCCAAACGGCTTGGGTGACAAGACAGCCCCAGCATTTT. The rearrangement joins TRBV6-1 to TRBJ1-5, with D unclear. The CDR3 length is 16 residues. V gave up 6 bases and J gave up 7 bases, with 22 bases separating them. In germline, CDR1 is MNHNS, CDR2 SASEGT.

This clonotype was seen at least ten times. V is TRBV7-9 and J is TRBJ2-1; D possibly corresponds to TRBD1 (6 bases). The germline V gene has CDR1 SEHNR and CDR2 FQNEAQ (reference sequence). CDR3 length: 16 amino acids. V was pared by 5 bases and J by 3 bases, with 17 bases between. The CDR3 reads CASSISFRTVYNEQFF. The CDR3 DNA sequence: TGTGCCAGCAGCATTAGTTTCCGGACAGTCTACAATGAGCAGTTCTTC.

J is TRBJ1-5 and V is TRBV6-1, with TRBD1 identical over 7 bases. This CDR3 contains 14 residues. With 6 bases clipped from V and 5 bases from J, the junction kept 7 bases outside the gene matches. Germline CDR1 and CDR2: MNHNS and SASEGT. The CDR3 loop reads CASSPGQEYQPQHF. CDR3 bases: TGTGCCAGCAGCCCCGGACAGGAGTATCAGCCCCAGCATTTT.

This chain connects TRBV29-1 to TRBJ2-2; no clear D gene. V was shortened by 6 bases and J by 0 bases, with 11 bases between the two germline ends. CDR1 and CDR2 (germline): SQVTM, ANQGSEA. The CDR3 consists of 14 residues. The CDR3 DNA is TGCAGCGTCCCGAAACCGTCGAACACCGGGGAGCTGTTTTTT. It is translated as CSVPKPSNTGELFF.

The chain joins TRBV5-6 to TRBJ2-7, with TRBD1 matching 9 bases. Losses at the gene ends were 2 bases for V and 4 bases for J; bases not matched to a gene: 7. CDR1 and CDR2 from the germline V gene are SGHDT and YYEEEE. CDR3 length equals 15 residues. Here the CDR3 DNA reads TGTGCCAGCAGCTTCTGGGACAGGGCCCAGTACGAGCAGTACTTC. Translating it yields CASSFWDRAQYEQYF.

The V and J genes are TRBV20-1 and TRBJ2-5; D is unresolved. The CDR3 is 12 residues long. Per the germline V gene, CDR1 is DFQATT and CDR2 is SNEGSKA (reference sequence). With 6 bases removed from V and 9 bases from J, the gap between germline ends came to 17 bases. CDR3 nucleotide sequence: TGCAGTGCCATAGACACAGCCCAGGCCCAGTACTTC. Translating it yields CSAIDTAQAQYF.

The gene calls are TRBV12-3 or TRBV12-4 and TRBJ2-1; 9 bases agree with TRBD1. The CDR3 runs to 16 residues. The V segment lost 1 base and the J segment 0 bases; nucleotides outside the gene matches: 1. This CDR3 is CASSLGDRASYNEQFF. In DNA, the CDR3 is TGTGCCAGCAGTTTAGGGGACAGGGCCTCCTACAATGAGCAGTTCTTC.

Only a few counts were recorded for this clonotype. The chain employs TRBV10-3 and TRBJ1-1; D is undetermined. This CDR3 comprises 13 residues. Germline CDR1 is ENHRY and CDR2 is SYGVKD. The ends were cut back, 7 bases at V and 4 bases at J, with 13 bases in the middle. The CDR3 is CAITKDRGTEAFF. In nucleotides, the CDR3 is TGTGCCATCACCAAGGACCGGGGCACTGAAGCTTTCTTT.

The chain combines TRBV20-1 with TRBJ2-7; maybe TRBD1 (5 bases). Germline V gene sequence: CDR1 DFQATT, CDR2 SNEGSKA (reference sequence). Trimming took 5 bases from V and 2 from J, leaving 13 bases between them. The CDR3 sequence is 13 residues long. The CDR3 reads CSAPQTATYEQYF. The CDR3 DNA sequence: TGCAGTGCTCCTCAGACAGCTACCTACGAGCAGTACTTC.

The J gene is TRBJ1-4, the V gene TRBV5-1; the match to TRBD1 covers 7 bases. V lost 4 bases to trimming and J lost 4 bases; unmatched junction nucleotides: 4. This CDR3 is built from 14 residues. Germline values: CDR1 SGHRS, CDR2 YFSETQ. Here the CDR3 DNA reads TGCGCCAGCAGCGGCGGGACAGTTAATGAAAAACTGTTTTTT. It yields the protein CASSGGTVNEKLFF.

This chain links TRBV24-1 with TRBJ2-6; D ambiguous. CDR3 length: 15 residues. Germline CDR1 reads KGHDR; CDR2 reads SFDVKD. Trimming stripped 3 bases from V and 0 bases from J, with 5 bases between. The CDR3 nucleotides are TGTGCCACCAGTGATCAGAGCTCTGGGGCCAACGTCCTGACTTTC. This encodes CATSDQSSGANVLTF.

This chain joins TRBV12-3 or TRBV12-4 and TRBJ2-1, with 8 bases aligning to TRBD2. The CDR3 covers 12 residues. V dropped 7 bases and J dropped 12; count of bases not matched to a gene: 8. The CDR3 sequence is CASTLGLAGQFF. The CDR3 bases are TGTGCCAGCACTCTAGGACTAGCTGGGCAGTTCTTC.

This clonotype was observed a handful of times. CDR3 protein: CSARDREPHTF. In nucleotides, the CDR3 is TGCAGTGCTAGAGACCGGGAACCGCACACCTTC. V usage is TRBV20-1 and J usage is TRBJ1-2; D gene uncertain. This CDR3 spans 11 amino acids. Deletions cut 0 bases from V and 12 bases from J, with 11 bases between. Germline CDR1 DFQATT, CDR2 SNEGSKA (reference sequence).

This sequence joins TRBV5-1 and TRBJ2-2, with TRBD2 matching 11 bases. The CDR3 extends over 18 amino acids. Losses at the gene ends were 2 bases for V and 5 bases for J; bases not matched to a gene: 11. The germline CDR1 and CDR2 sequences are SGHRS and YFSETQ. The DNA for the CDR3 is TGCGCCAGCAGCTTTGAGTCGGGACTAGCGGTGGAGACCGGGGAGCTGTTTTTT. Translated: CASSFESGLAVETGELFF.

The chain joins TRBV29-1 to TRBJ2-7, with TRBD1 as a possible D gene (7 bases). The CDR3 extends over 14 amino acids. The germline V gene has CDR1 SQVTM and CDR2 ANQGSEA. The V end was cut by 7 bases, the J end by 2 bases, with 18 bases between. The CDR3 region has the DNA TGCAGCGCCGTGGAGGGACAGCACACCTACGAGCAGTACTTC. As protein: CSAVEGQHTYEQYF.

The chain employs TRBV20-1 and TRBJ2-1; TRBD2 agrees at 10 bases. The CDR3 spans 15 residues. Germline CDR1 and CDR2: DFQATT and SNEGSKA (reference sequence). Losses at the gene ends were 1 base for V and 5 bases for J; bases not matched to a gene: 5. The CDR3 DNA follows: TGCAGTGCTAGAGCCGTTAGCGGGGGGAACAATGAGCAGTTCTTC. Its protein is CSARAVSGGNNEQFF.

The chain uses TRBV7-3 and TRBJ1-1; TRBD1 agrees at 10 bases. Germline V gene data show CDR1 as SGHTA and CDR2 as FQGTGA. This CDR3 spans 17 amino acids. The J segment lost 11 bases and the V segment lost 4 bases, leaving 19 bases of the junction unmatched. CDR3 protein: CASSYPPLGQGTLWAFF. For the CDR3, the DNA is TGTGCCAGCAGCTACCCTCCCCTGGGACAGGGGACTCTATGGGCTTTCTTT. Together with reference TRBV7-3 and TRBJ1-1, the CDR3 gives the full variable domain: GAGVSQTPSNKVTEKGKYVELRCDPISGHTALYWYRQSLGQGPEFLIYFQGTGAADDSGLPNDRFFAVRPEGSVSTLKIQRTERGDSAVYLCASSYPPLGQGTLWAFFGQGTRLTVV.

This clonotype was picked up a small number of times. The CDR3 sequence is CASSHRDTSYEQYF. The CDR3 nucleotides are TGTGCCAGCAGTCACCGGGACACCTCCTACGAGCAGTACTTC. V gene TRBV12-3 or TRBV12-4 combines with J gene TRBJ2-7, with TRBD1 as a possible D gene (6 bases). V was shortened by 5 bases and J by 0 bases, with 11 bases between the two germline ends. CDR3 length: 14 amino acids.

This chain joins TRBV27 and TRBJ2-3; D might be TRBD1 or TRBD2, each matching 5 bases. The CDR3 consists of 16 residues. V was pared by 2 bases and J by 3 bases, with 15 bases between. The V gene's germline CDR1 is MNHEY and CDR2 SMNVEV (reference sequence). The CDR3 region is CASSLEGSLGTDTQYF. The CDR3 DNA reads TGTGCCAGCAGTTTAGAGGGGTCCTTGGGAACAGATACGCAGTATTTT.

This clonotype was seen more than once but under ten times. This chain connects TRBV4-2 to TRBJ1-1, with D hard to call. The germline V and J ends were trimmed by 1 base and 3 bases, with 12 bases remaining between them. The CDR3 is made up of 15 amino acids. Germline lookup yields CDR1 LGHNA and CDR2 YNFKEQ. The CDR3 nucleotides read TGTGCCAGCAGCCAAGTGGCTAGGTCGGACACTGAAGCTTTCTTT. It is translated as CASSQVARSDTEAFF.

This clonotype was counted a few times. This sequence joins TRBV20-1 and TRBJ2-7; D not resolved. The V and J ends lost 5 bases and 2 bases respectively, with 10 bases between them. From germline, CDR1 is DFQATT and CDR2 SNEGSKA (reference sequence). The CDR3 runs 12 residues. The CDR3 DNA reads TGCAGTGCTTCGAAGGACCCCTACGAGCAGTACTTC. Its translation: CSASKDPYEQYF.